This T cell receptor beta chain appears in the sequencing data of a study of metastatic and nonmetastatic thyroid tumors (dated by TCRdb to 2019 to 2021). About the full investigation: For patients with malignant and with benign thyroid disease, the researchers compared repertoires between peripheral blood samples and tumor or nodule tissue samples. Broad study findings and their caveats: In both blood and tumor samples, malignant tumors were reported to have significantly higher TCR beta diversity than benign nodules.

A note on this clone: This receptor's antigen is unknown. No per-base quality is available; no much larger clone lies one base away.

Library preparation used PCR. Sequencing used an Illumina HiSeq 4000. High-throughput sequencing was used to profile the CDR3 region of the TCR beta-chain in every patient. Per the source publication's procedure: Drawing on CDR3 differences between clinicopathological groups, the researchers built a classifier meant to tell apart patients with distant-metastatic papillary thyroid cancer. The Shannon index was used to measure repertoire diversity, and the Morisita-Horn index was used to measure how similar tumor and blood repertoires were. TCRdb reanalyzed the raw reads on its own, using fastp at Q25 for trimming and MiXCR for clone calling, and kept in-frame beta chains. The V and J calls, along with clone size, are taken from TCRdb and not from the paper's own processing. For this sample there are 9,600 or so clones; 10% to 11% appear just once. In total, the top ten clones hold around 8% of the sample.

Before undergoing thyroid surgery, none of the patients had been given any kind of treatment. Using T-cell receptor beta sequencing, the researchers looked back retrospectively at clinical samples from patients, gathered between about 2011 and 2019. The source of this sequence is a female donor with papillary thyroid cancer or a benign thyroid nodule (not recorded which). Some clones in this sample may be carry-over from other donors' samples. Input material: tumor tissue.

The CDR3 reads as follows: CAWGPRRRQTSYSPLHF. The sequence in DNA is TGTGCCTGGGGACCAAGACGTAGGCAAACTTCTTATTCACCCCTCCACTTT. Here the chain combines TRBV30 and TRBJ1-6, with no confident D gene call. The CDR3 runs 17 residues from the cysteine to the phenylalanine. Just the 51-base CDR3 DNA is kept, in frame starting at base 1. The germline V gene (reference sequence) provides CDR1 GTSNPN and CDR2 SVGIG. The junction shows trimming of 5 bases on V and 8 bases on J, plus 25 bases between the germline ends.